These 26 T cell receptor beta chains were all obtained from the same sample, sequenced in a study of graft-versus-host responses after intestinal transplantation (dated by TCRdb to the early 2020s). No antigen is known for these receptors. Sample time point, as interpreted from the label and publication: cells obtained before transplantation from donor or recipient. Preparation of the library involved the immunoSEQ multiplex PCR assay. The immuneACCESS repertoire file appears here via TCRdb, limited to in-frame rearrangements. These files lack a portion of the clones; in checked studies, under half of the deficit traces to unresolved V genes, and the cause of the others is not known. The sample yields about 110,000 clones; approximately 93% were counted once. 0.9% to 1.5% of the sample goes to the ten largest clones. The sample consisted of unstimulated CD8+ T cells sorted from spleen or lymph node cells, taken before transplant. These receptors were obtained from a human donor who was the organ donor for an intestinal transplant.

The chain couples TRBV12-5 to TRBJ2-7, with no clear D. V was pared by 7 bases and J by 2 bases, with 15 bases between. CDR3 length equals 14 residues. CDR1 and CDR2 (germline): LGHNT, FRNRAP. The CDR3 coding sequence is TGTGCTAGTGCCACCGGGCCGAACCCCTACGAGCAGTACTTC. It codes for CASATGPNPYEQYF.

The chain has TRBV5-1 and TRBJ1-2; no definite D call. The CDR3 runs 15 residues. V lost 0 bases to trimming and J lost 0 bases, with 9 bases between them. Germline V CDR1 and CDR2: SGHRS, YFSETQ. The CDR3 spells CASSLEPGTNYGYTF. CDR3 bases: TGCGCCAGCAGCTTGGAACCGGGGACTAACTATGGCTACACCTTC. Based on the CDR3 plus reference TRBV5-1 and TRBJ1-2, the full variable domain is KAGVTQTPRYLIKTRGQQVTLSCSPISGHRSVSWYQQTPGQGLQFLFEYFSETQRNKGNFPGRFSGRQFSNSRSEMNVSTLELGDSALYLCASSLEPGTNYGYTFGSGTRLTVV.

V usage is TRBV9 and J usage is TRBJ2-2; 9 bases fit TRBD1. This CDR3 is 15 amino acids long. Germline-derived CDR1 and CDR2 are SGDLS and YYNGEE. Trimming cost V 4 bases and J 5 bases; bases outside gene matches: 6. The CDR3 DNA is TGTGCCAGCAGCCAATCCGGGACAGGGACCGGGGAGCTGTTTTTT. This encodes CASSQSGTGTGELFF.

The rearrangement joins TRBV11-2 to TRBJ2-1, with 9 bases fitting TRBD2. This CDR3 is 15 amino acids long. V lost 6 bases and J lost 0; bases outside the gene matches: 3. Germline-derived CDR1 and CDR2 are SGHAT and FQNNGV. CDR3 DNA sequence: TGTGCCAGCAGACGTAGCGGGAGCTCCTACAATGAGCAGTTCTTC. Translating gives CASRRSGSSYNEQFF.

The V gene is TRBV9, the J gene TRBJ2-3; 9 bases are a match to TRBD2. V lost 0 bases and J lost 4; bases outside the gene matches: 3. This CDR3 spans 15 amino acids. The germline V gene has CDR1 SGDLS and CDR2 YYNGEE. The CDR3 loop reads CASSVGGRAADTQYF. The CDR3 DNA reads as TGTGCCAGCAGCGTAGGCGGGAGGGCAGCAGATACGCAGTATTTT.

This chain connects TRBV10-2 to TRBJ2-7; D is uncertain. Germline V gene data show CDR1 as WSHSY and CDR2 as SAAADI. The CDR3 is 18 residues long. V was trimmed by 6 bases and J by 2 bases, leaving 26 bases between them. This CDR3 is CASRGPLTLKTPTYEQYF. The CDR3, as DNA: TGCGCCAGCAGGGGTCCTCTCACACTGAAGACTCCAACCTACGAGCAGTACTTC.

The chain joins TRBV6-1 to TRBJ1-5; D unclear. The CDR3 is made up of 13 amino acids. V was pared by 4 bases and J by 7 bases, with 11 bases between. Germline lookup yields CDR1 MNHNS and CDR2 SASEGT. The CDR3 reads CASSATRRQPQHF. The CDR3 DNA follows: TGTGCCAGCAGTGCAACGCGCAGGCAGCCCCAGCATTTT.

Note on this clone: One junction end disagrees with the germline gene, perhaps due to a read error. The V call is TRBV19, the J call TRBJ2-7; 9 bases fit TRBD1. The CDR3 is 14 amino acids. CDR1 and CDR2 from the germline V gene are LNHDA and SQIVND (reference sequence). CDR3 in amino acids: CAAGWGQGPYEQYF. The CDR3 region has the DNA TGTGCCGCAGGTTGGGGACAGGGTCCCTATGAGCAGTACTTC.

Points on this clone: The sample carries other DNA sequences with the same CDR3. V is TRBV27 and J is TRBJ2-7; possible D gene TRBD2, 6 bases. Deletions cut 5 bases from V and 6 bases from J, with 11 bases between. CDR1 is MNHEY and CDR2 is SMNVEV in the germline V gene (reference sequence). CDR3 length: 12 residues. DNA for the CDR3: TGTGCCAGCAGTCGTTTGGGAGGCGAGCAGTACTTC. Translating it yields CASSRLGGEQYF.

The rearrangement joins TRBV9 to TRBJ2-1; 9 bases map to TRBD2. V dropped 6 bases and J dropped 6; count of bases not matched to a gene: 10. The CDR3 sequence is 15 residues long. The germline gives CDR1 SGDLS, CDR2 YYNGEE. The CDR3 here is CASTQWASGTNEQFF. DNA for the CDR3: TGTGCCAGCACCCAGTGGGCTAGCGGGACCAATGAGCAGTTCTTC.

The chain has TRBV7-2 and TRBJ2-5, with TRBD2 matching over 11 bases. After removal of 1 base from V and 5 bases from J, the junction contained 3 bases not matched to a gene. The CDR3 covers 15 residues. From germline, CDR1 is SGHTA and CDR2 FQGNSA. The CDR3 region has the DNA TGTGCCAGCAGCTTAGAGCTAGCGGGAGGCGAGACCCAGTACTTC. Translation gives CASSLELAGGETQYF.

This clone appeared a few times. The chain employs TRBV6-1 and TRBJ2-1; 9 positions agree with TRBD1. This CDR3 contains 15 residues. V lost 3 bases to trimming and J lost 9 bases; unmatched junction nucleotides: 9. Germline CDR1 is MNHNS and CDR2 is SASEGT. In DNA form, the CDR3 reads TGTGCCAGCAGTGAGGAGACAGGGGGATTCAGTGAGCAGTTCTTC. Its translation: CASSEETGGFSEQFF.

This clone was seen only once. V usage is TRBV4-2 and J usage is TRBJ1-1; D is ambiguous. Trimming took off 0 bases at V and 3 bases at J, with 8 bases between the two ends. CDR1 LGHNA and CDR2 YNFKEQ come from the germline V gene. The CDR3 runs to 14 residues. The CDR3 DNA reads TGTGCCAGCAGCCAAGATGCCCCAGACACTGAAGCTTTCTTT. Translated, it gives CASSQDAPDTEAFF.

The J gene is TRBJ1-1, the V gene TRBV6-6, with D possibly matching TRBD1 (5 bases). The CDR3 sequence is 15 residues long. The V and J ends lost 2 bases and 7 bases respectively, with 17 bases between them. Germline V gene data show CDR1 as MNHNY and CDR2 as SVGAGI (reference sequence). The CDR3 DNA reads TGTGCCAGCAGTTACCTTCGACAGACCAGCCATGAAGCTTTCTTT. Protein: CASSYLRQTSHEAFF.

A few counts support this clone. This chain uses TRBV6-1 with TRBJ1-1; D ambiguous. The CDR3 has 13 residues. Germline CDR1 and CDR2: MNHNS and SASEGT. V was trimmed by 5 bases and J by 7 bases, leaving 14 bases between them. This chain's CDR3 is CASSPRGRSEAFF. CDR3 DNA: TGTGCCAGCAGTCCCCGCGGCAGGAGTGAAGCTTTCTTT.

This chain connects TRBV19 to TRBJ2-3; TRBD2 matches at 14 bases. Germline values: CDR1 LNHDA, CDR2 SQIVND (reference sequence). The CDR3 contains 16 residues. V lost 7 bases, J lost 3 bases, and 6 bases stayed unmatched. The CDR3 DNA reads as TGTGCCAGTACAGGGACTAGCGGGAGCCGGACAGATACGCAGTATTTT. This translates into CASTGTSGSRTDTQYF.

This rearrangement joins TRBV4-3 to TRBJ1-4; a weak D match, TRBD1 (5 bases). The germline V and J ends were trimmed by 3 bases and 6 bases, with 11 bases remaining between them. The CDR3 is 14 residues long. Per the germline V gene, CDR1 is LGHNA and CDR2 is YSLEER. Written as DNA, the CDR3 is TGCGCCAGCAGCCAGGACGAAGGGGATGAAAAACTGTTTTTT. Protein sequence: CASSQDEGDEKLFF.

V is TRBV19 and J is TRBJ2-2, with D possibly being TRBD1 (5 bases). The V gene's germline CDR1 is LNHDA and CDR2 SQIVND (reference sequence). V lost 2 bases and J lost 6, with 7 bases in between. The CDR3 is 13 residues long. For the CDR3, the DNA is TGTGCCAGTAGTATACCAGGGTCCGGGGAGCTGTTTTTT. The encoded protein is CASSIPGSGELFF. Complete variable domain (other parts from reference TRBV19 and TRBJ2-2): DGGITQSPKYLFRKEGQNVTLSCEQNLNHDAMYWYRQDPGQGLRLIYYSQIVNDFQKGDIAEGYSVSREKKESFPLTVTSAQKNPTAFYLCASSIPGSGELFFGEGSRLTVL.

The rearrangement joins TRBV21-1 to TRBJ1-1. TRBV21-1 is a pseudogene segment. The CDR3 has 13 residues. For the CDR3, the DNA is TGTGCCAGCACCGCGTTTCGCGAGACTGAAGCTTTCTTT. Protein product: CASTAFRETEAFF.

The J gene is TRBJ2-7, the V gene TRBV29-1; 9 bases agree with TRBD2. Germline-derived CDR1 and CDR2 are SQVTM and ANQGSEA. The CDR3 is 15 amino acids. With 5 bases clipped from V and 5 bases from J, the junction kept 13 bases outside the gene matches. The CDR3 spells CSVRGREGVGDEQYF. CDR3 coding DNA: TGCAGCGTTCGGGGGCGGGAGGGCGTTGGGGACGAGCAGTACTTC.

This rearrangement joins TRBV6-5 to TRBJ2-7; D remains ambiguous. Germline CDR1 MNHEY, CDR2 SVGAGI. The V end was cut by 2 bases, the J end by 6 bases, with 8 bases between. There are 12 residues in the CDR3. The CDR3 sequence: CASSYRAGEQYF. CDR3 bases: TGTGCCAGCAGTTACAGGGCTGGCGAGCAGTACTTC.

The chain carries TRBV25-1 and TRBJ1-3; D not resolved. Germline-derived CDR1 and CDR2 are MGHDK and SYGVNS. The CDR3 consists of 16 residues. The V and J ends lost 4 bases and 0 bases respectively, with 13 bases between them. The CDR3 protein is CASSAWTEVSGNTIYF. DNA for the CDR3: TGTGCCAGCAGTGCGTGGACCGAAGTCTCTGGAAACACCATATATTTT.

This clone was observed a single time. This sequence joins TRBV19 and TRBJ2-7; D is undetermined. CDR1 and CDR2 (germline): LNHDA, SQIVND (reference sequence). The CDR3 is 14 amino acids. V was trimmed by 2 bases and J by 2 bases, leaving 10 bases between them. The CDR3 region is CASSITLGTYEQYF. The CDR3 bases are TGTGCCAGTAGTATAACCCTAGGAACCTACGAGCAGTACTTC. Variable domain in full (rest from reference TRBV19 and TRBJ2-7): DGGITQSPKYLFRKEGQNVTLSCEQNLNHDAMYWYRQDPGQGLRLIYYSQIVNDFQKGDIAEGYSVSREKKESFPLTVTSAQKNPTAFYLCASSITLGTYEQYFGPGTRLTVT.

The V gene is TRBV5-1, the J gene TRBJ1-2; TRBD1 matches 9 bases. CDR3 size: 15 residues. The germline CDR1 and CDR2 sequences are SGHRS and YFSETQ. V lost 1 base, J lost 4 bases, and 5 bases stayed unmatched. CDR3 in DNA: TGCGCCAGCAGCTTGACAGGGGGCGCAGGCTATGGCTACACCTTC. Protein product: CASSLTGGAGYGYTF.

The V and J genes are TRBV9 and TRBJ1-4; D may be TRBD1 (5 bases). This CDR3 is 17 amino acids long. The germline V gene has CDR1 SGDLS and CDR2 YYNGEE. Trimming stripped 7 bases from V and 5 bases from J, with 24 bases between. The CDR3 DNA reads TGTGCCAGCTCGGAAGGGAACCTGGGACTGAGGAATGAAAAACTGTTTTTT. This encodes CASSEGNLGLRNEKLFF.

The V gene is TRBV6-6, the J gene TRBJ2-1, with 7 nucleotides matching TRBD1. CDR1 is MNHNY and CDR2 is SVGAGI in the germline V gene (reference sequence). The CDR3 covers 16 residues. Trimming removed 4 bases from V and 4 bases from J; junction bases left unmatched: 10. CDR3 amino acids: CASSSIGRGSYNEQFF. The CDR3 region has the DNA TGTGCCAGCAGTTCGATTGGCAGGGGGTCGTACAATGAGCAGTTCTTC.